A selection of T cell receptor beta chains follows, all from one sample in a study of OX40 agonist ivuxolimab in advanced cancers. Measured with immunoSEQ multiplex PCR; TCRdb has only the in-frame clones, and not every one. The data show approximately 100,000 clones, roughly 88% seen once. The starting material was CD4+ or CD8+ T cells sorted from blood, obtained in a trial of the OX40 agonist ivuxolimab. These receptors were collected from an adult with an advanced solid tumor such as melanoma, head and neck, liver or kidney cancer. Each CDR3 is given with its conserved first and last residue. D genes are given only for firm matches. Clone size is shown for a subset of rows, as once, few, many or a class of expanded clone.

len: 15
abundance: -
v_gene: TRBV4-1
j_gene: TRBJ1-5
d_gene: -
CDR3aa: CASSLIHEGVQPQHF
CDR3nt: TGCGCCAGCAGCCTCATACATGAAGGAGTTCAGCCCCAGCATTTT

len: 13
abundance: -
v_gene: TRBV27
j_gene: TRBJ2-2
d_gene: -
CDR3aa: CASGRTAAGELFF
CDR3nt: TGTGCCAGCGGCCGGACGGCTGCCGGGGAGCTGTTTTTT

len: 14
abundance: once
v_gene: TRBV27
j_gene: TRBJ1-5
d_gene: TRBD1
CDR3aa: CASSSGQGSQPQHF
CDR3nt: TGTGCCAGCAGCTCAGGACAGGGGAGTCAGCCCCAGCATTTT

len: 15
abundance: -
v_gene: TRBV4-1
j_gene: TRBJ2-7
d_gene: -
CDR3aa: CASSQEDRSSYEQYF
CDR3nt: TGCGCCAGCAGCCAAGAAGACAGGAGCTCCTACGAGCAGTACTTC

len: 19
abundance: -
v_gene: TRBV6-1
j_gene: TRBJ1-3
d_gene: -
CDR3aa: CASSEGPRPGEVFGNTIYF
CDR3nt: TGTGCCAGCAGTGAAGGACCCCGCCCAGGGGAAGTCTTCGGAAACACCATATATTTT

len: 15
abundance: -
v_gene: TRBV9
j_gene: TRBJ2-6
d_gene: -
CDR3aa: CASSHSPSGANVLTF
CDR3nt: TGTGCCAGCAGCCATTCCCCTTCTGGGGCCAACGTCCTGACTTTC

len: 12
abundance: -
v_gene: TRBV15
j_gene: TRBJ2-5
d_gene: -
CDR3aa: CATSGTGTPLYF
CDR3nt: TGTGCCACCAGCGGGACCGGGACTCCCCTTTACTTC

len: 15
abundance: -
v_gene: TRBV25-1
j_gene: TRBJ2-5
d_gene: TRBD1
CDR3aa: CASSEFTGGGETQYF
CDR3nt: TGTGCCAGCAGTGAATTTACAGGGGGTGGAGAGACCCAGTACTTC

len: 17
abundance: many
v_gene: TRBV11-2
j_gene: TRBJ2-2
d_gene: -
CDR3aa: CASSLAPGGGWTGELFF
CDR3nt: TGTGCCAGCAGCTTAGCCCCAGGGGGAGGATGGACCGGGGAGCTGTTTTTT

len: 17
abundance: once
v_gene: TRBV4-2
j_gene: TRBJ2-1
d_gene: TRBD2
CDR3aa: CASSQEKPISGSYEQFF
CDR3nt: TGTGCCAGCAGCCAAGAAAAACCGATTAGCGGGAGCTATGAGCAGTTCTTC

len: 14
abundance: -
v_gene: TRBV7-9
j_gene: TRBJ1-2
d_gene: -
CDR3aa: CASSLAGNQKGYTF
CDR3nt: TGTGCCAGCAGCCTAGCCGGAAACCAGAAAGGCTACACCTTC

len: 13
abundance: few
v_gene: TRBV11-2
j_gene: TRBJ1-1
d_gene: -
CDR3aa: CASSPGDTGEAFF
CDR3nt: TGTGCCAGCAGCCCTGGGGACACGGGTGAAGCTTTCTTT

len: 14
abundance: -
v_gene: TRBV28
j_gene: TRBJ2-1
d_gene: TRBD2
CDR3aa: CASSLFGREDEQFF
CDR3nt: TGTGCCAGCAGTTTATTTGGGCGGGAGGATGAGCAGTTCTTC

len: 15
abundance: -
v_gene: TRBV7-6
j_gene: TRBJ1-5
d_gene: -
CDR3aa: CASSLVGRDNQPQHF
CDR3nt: TGTGCCAGCAGCTTAGTTGGCAGGGACAATCAGCCCCAGCATTTT